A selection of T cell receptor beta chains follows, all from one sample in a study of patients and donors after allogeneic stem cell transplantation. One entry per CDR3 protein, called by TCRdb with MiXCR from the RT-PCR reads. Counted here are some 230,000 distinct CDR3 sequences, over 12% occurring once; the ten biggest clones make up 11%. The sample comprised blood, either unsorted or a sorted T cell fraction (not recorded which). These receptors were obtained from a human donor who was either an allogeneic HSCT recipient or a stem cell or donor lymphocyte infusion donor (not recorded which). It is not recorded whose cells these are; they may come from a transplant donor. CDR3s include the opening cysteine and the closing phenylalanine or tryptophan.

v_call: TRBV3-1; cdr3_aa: CASRPTGTTEAFF
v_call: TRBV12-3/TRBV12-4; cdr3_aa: CASSRRGRRTEAFF
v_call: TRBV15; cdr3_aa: CATSRGTGFEQFF
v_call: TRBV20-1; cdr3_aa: CSATEGLAYEQYF
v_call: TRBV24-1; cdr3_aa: CATSDPGTGLGTGELFF
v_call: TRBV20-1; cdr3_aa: CSAANGGEGQETQYF
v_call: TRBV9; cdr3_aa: CASRRQASNTGELFF
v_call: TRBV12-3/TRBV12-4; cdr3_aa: CASSLVSAEAFF
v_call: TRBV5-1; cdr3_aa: CASSLGLTGVYEQYF
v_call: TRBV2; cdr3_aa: CASRETSGIGTDTQYF
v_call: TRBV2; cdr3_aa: CASSEGVGSTDTQYF
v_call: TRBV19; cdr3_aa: CASNGLAGGVDTQYF
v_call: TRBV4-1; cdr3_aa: CASSQDGAFLLGAQYF
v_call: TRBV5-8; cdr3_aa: CASSPWTGDGPEAFF
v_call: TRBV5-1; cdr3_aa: CASSPGTQKGETQYF
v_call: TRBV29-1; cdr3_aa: CSVGVQGPYNEQFF
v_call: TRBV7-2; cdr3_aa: CASIPSRGNTEAFF
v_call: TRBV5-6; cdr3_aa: CASSRLAGVVETQYF
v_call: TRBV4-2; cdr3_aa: CASSQDKGRSTDTQYF
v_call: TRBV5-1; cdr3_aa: CASSFQGASTEAFF
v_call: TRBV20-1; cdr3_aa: CSARELGMENTGELFF
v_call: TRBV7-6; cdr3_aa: CASSLMVDQETQYF
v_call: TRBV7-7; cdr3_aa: CASSLGTHIETQYF
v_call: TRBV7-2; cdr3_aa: CAVAGGSQETQYF
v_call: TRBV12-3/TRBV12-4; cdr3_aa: CASSTGVRYGYTF
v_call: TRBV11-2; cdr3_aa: CASSLDNTGVGEKLFF
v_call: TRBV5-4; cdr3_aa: CASSLDLGSAGELFF
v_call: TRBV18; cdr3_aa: CASSPKGDTEAFF
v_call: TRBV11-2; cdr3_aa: CASSLGRGTGASTDTQYF
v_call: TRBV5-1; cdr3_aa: CASSNAGTPNTEAFF
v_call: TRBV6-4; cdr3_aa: CASSGALGTEAFF
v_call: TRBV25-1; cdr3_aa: CASSAPVAASYEQYF
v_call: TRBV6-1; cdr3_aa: CASRTARGRRYNEQFF
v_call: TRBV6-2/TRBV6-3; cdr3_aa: CASSYSPAGGNQPQHF
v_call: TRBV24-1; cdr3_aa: CATSDTGTQETQYF
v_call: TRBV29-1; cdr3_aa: CSVRTGVDYGYTF
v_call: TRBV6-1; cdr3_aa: CASSEARVGYNSPLHF
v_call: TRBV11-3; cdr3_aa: CASSVRGQGFDEQFF
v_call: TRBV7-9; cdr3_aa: CASSPSGGVGHGYTF
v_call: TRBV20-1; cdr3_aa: CSAIPADRGHYEQYF
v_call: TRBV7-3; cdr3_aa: CASSLYLSRGTSNSPLHF
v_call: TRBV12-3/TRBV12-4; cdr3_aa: CASRPTLRGRREKLFF
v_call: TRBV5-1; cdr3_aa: CASSFRREGSGELFF